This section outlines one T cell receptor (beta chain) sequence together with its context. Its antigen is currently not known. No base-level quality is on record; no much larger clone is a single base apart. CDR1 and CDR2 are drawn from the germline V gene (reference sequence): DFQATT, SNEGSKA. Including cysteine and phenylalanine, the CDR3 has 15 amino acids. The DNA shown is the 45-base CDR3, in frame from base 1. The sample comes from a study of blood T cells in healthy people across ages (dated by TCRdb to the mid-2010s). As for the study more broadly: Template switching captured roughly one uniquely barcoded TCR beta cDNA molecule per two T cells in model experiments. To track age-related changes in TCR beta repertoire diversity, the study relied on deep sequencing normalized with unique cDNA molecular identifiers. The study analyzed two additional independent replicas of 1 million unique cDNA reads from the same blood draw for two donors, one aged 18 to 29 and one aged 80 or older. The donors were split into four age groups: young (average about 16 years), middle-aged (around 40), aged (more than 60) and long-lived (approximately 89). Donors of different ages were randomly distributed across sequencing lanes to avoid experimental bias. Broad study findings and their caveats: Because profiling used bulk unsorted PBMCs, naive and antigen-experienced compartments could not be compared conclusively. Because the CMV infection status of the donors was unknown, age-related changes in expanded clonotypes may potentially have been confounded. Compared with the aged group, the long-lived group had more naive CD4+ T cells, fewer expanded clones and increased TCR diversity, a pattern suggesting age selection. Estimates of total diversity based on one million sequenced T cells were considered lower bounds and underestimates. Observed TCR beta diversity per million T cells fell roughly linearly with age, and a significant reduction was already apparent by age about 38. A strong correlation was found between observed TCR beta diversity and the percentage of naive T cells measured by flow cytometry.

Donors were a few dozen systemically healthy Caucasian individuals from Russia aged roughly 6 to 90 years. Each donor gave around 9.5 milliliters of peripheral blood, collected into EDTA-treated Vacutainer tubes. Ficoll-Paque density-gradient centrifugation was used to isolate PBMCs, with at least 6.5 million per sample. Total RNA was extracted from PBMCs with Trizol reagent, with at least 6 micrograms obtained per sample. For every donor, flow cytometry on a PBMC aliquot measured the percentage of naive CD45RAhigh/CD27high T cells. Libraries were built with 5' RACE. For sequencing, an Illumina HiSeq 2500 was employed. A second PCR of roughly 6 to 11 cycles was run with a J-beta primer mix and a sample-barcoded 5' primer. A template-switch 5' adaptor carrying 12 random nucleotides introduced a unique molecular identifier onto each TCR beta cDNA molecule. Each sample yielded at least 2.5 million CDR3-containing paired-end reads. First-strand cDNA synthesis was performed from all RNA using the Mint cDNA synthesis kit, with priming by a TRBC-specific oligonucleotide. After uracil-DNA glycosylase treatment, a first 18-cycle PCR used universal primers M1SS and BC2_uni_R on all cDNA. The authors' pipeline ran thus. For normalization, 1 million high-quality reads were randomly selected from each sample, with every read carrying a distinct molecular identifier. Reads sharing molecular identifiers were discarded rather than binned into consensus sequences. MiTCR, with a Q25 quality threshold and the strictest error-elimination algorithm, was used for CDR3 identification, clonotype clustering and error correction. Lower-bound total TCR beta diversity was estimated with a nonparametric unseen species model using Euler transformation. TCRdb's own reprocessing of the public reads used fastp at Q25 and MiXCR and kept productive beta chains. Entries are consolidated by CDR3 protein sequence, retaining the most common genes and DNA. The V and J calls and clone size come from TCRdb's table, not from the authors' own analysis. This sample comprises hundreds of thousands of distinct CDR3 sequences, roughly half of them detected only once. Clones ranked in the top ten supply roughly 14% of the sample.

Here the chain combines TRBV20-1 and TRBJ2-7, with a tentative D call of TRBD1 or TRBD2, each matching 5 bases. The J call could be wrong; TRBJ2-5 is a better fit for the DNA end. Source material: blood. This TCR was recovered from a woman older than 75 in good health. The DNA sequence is TGCAGTGCTAGCGCGACACAGGAGGCGGGAGAGACCCAGTACTTC. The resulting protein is CSASATQEAGETQYF.